This T cell receptor (beta chain) was identified in a study of CD8 T cell repertoires and HIV-1 epitope variants. Overall study context: T cells were stimulated with Twenty-five Gag and Nef peptides separately. The baseline condition was 1M T cells left uncultured. Tested: three Gag epitope families, Nef HW9 and YT9.

This clone appeared a single time. Its antigen is as yet unknown. V lost 0 bases, J lost 4 bases, and 10 bases lay in between. The CDR3 runs to 14 residues. CDR1 is LGHNA, CDR2 YSLEER, per germline. The method was immunoSEQ multiplex PCR; TCRdb's version includes in-frame clones alone and lacks a portion of them. The sample consists of about 4,400 clones, 68% of them appearing once. The sequenced material came from cultured CD8+ T cells derived from PBMCs. The TCR sequence derives from a male donor with HIV. This chain connects TRBV4-3 to TRBJ2-7; weak D call: TRBD1 (5 bases). This chain's CDR3 is CASSQDTQGYEQYF. CDR3 coding DNA: TGCGCCAGCAGCCAAGACACTCAGGGTTACGAGCAGTACTTC.